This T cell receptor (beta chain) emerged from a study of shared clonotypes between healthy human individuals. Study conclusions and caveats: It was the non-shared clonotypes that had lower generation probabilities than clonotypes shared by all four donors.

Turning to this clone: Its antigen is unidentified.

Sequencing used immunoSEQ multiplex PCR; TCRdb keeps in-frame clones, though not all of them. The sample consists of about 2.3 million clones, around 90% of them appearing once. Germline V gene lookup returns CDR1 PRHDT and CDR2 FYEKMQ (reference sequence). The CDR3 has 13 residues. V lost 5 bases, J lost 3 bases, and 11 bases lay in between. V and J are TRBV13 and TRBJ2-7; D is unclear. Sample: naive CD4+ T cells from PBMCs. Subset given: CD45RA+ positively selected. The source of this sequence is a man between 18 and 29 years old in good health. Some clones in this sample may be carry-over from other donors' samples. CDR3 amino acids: CASSLGRSYEQYF. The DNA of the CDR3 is TGTGCCAGCAGCCTTGGTCGTAGCTACGAGCAGTACTTC. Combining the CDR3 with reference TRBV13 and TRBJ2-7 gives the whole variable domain AAGVIQSPRHLIKEKRETATLKCYPIPRHDTVYWYQQGPGQDPQFLISFYEKMQSDKGSIPDRFSAQQFSDYHSELNMSSLELGDSALYFCASSLGRSYEQYFGPGTRLTVT.